This paragraph covers one T cell receptor beta chain sequence. The antigen is not known. The sample is drawn from a study of OX40 agonist ivuxolimab in advanced cancers. Study-wide context: Head and neck, renal cell, melanoma or hepatocellular carcinoma were the cancers that dose-escalation patients had. With a range of about 23 to 90, age averaged roughly 61 years, and 70% to 85% were male. Study-level findings and limits: The study found that CD8+ T cells averaged more expanded clones than CD4+.

Produced via immunoSEQ multiplex PCR; TCRdb's table is partial and in-frame only. Among fewer than 85,000 clones, 70% to 90% were seen once, and the ten largest hold approximately 0.85%. Germline values: CDR1 SGHRS, CDR2 YFSETQ. The CDR3 has 20 residues. Trimming removed 4 bases from V and 2 bases from J; junction bases left unmatched: 16. V is TRBV5-1 and J is TRBJ2-3; TRBD2 aligns across 13 bases. The source is an adult with an advanced solid tumor such as melanoma, head and neck, liver or kidney cancer. Material: CD4+ or CD8+ T cells sorted from blood, obtained in a trial of the OX40 agonist ivuxolimab. CDR3 coding DNA: TGCGCCAGCAGCCCATTACTAGCGGGGGGGACCTTTTCCTCCACAGATACGCAGTATTTT. Protein product: CASSPLLAGGTFSSTDTQYF. Based on the CDR3 plus reference TRBV5-1 and TRBJ2-3, the full variable domain is KAGVTQTPRYLIKTRGQQVTLSCSPISGHRSVSWYQQTPGQGLQFLFEYFSETQRNKGNFPGRFSGRQFSNSRSEMNVSTLELGDSALYLCASSPLLAGGTFSSTDTQYFGPGTRLTVL.